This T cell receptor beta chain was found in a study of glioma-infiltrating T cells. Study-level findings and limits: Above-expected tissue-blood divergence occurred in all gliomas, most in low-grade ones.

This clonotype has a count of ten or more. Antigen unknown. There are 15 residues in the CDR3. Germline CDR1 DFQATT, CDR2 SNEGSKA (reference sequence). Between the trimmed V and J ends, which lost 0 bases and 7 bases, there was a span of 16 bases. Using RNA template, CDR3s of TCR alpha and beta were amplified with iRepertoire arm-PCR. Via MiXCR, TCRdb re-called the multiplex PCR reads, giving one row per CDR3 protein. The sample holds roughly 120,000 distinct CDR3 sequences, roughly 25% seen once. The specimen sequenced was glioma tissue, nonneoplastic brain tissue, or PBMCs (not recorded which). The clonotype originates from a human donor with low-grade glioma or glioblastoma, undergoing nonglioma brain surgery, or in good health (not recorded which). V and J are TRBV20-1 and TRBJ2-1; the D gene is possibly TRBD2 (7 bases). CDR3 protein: CSARDLRGALNEQFF. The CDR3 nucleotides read TGCAGTGCTAGAGATCTCCGGGGGGCCCTTAATGAGCAGTTCTTC.